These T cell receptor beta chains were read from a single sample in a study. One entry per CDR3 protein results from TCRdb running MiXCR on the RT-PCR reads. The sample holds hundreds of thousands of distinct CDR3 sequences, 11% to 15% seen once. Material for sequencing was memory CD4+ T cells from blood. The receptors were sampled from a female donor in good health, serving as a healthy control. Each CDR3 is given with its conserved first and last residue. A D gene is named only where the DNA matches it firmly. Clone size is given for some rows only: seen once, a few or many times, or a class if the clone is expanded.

CDR3aa: CASSPNAEIYEQYF; CDR3nt: TGTGCCAGCTCACCTAACGCAGAGATCTACGAGCAGTACTTC; abundance: few; j_gene: TRBJ2-7; v_gene: TRBV18; d_gene: NA
CDR3aa: CASSATGLRSYEQYF; CDR3nt: TGCGCCAGCAGCGCAACAGGACTTCGATCCTACGAGCAGTACTTC; abundance: few; j_gene: TRBJ2-7; v_gene: TRBV5-1; d_gene: NA
CDR3aa: CASSGPKKNTEAFF; CDR3nt: TGTGCCAGCAGTGGTCCGAAAAAGAACACTGAAGCTTTCTTT; abundance: few; j_gene: TRBJ1-1; v_gene: TRBV12-3/TRBV12-4; d_gene: NA
CDR3aa: CSASGTEGPLYGYIF; CDR3nt: TGCAGTGCTTCCGGGACAGAAGGCCCATTATATGGCTACATCTTC; abundance: NA; j_gene: TRBJ1-2; v_gene: TRBV20-1; d_gene: TRBD1
CDR3aa: CASSHVMGRDTQYF; CDR3nt: TGTGCCAGCAGCCACGTTATGGGTAGAGATACGCAGTATTTT; abundance: NA; j_gene: TRBJ2-3; v_gene: TRBV5-6; d_gene: NA
CDR3aa: CASSLGTGINEKLFF; CDR3nt: TGTGCCAGCAGCCTAGGGACAGGGATTAATGAAAAACTGTTTTTT; abundance: once; j_gene: TRBJ1-4; v_gene: TRBV7-2; d_gene: TRBD1
CDR3aa: CASSLGQGARGYGYTF; CDR3nt: TGTGCCAGCAGCTTAGGGCAGGGGGCGAGAGGCTATGGCTACACCTTC; abundance: few; j_gene: TRBJ1-2; v_gene: TRBV7-2; d_gene: TRBD1
CDR3aa: CASSTGQNGPDTQYF; CDR3nt: TGTGCCAGCTCAACGGGACAGAATGGCCCAGATACGCAGTATTTT; abundance: NA; j_gene: TRBJ2-3; v_gene: TRBV18; d_gene: TRBD1
CDR3aa: CAISGTGGESFF; CDR3nt: TGTGCCATCAGTGGGACAGGGGGCGAGTCGTTCTTC; abundance: many; j_gene: TRBJ2-1; v_gene: TRBV10-3; d_gene: TRBD1
CDR3aa: CAWRQVGTEAFF; CDR3nt: TGTGCCTGGAGACAGGTGGGCACTGAAGCTTTCTTT; abundance: NA; j_gene: TRBJ1-1; v_gene: TRBV30; d_gene: NA
CDR3aa: CSASSVVLGAEAFF; CDR3nt: TGCAGTGCTAGTTCGGTGGTTTTGGGGGCTGAAGCTTTCTTT; abundance: many; j_gene: TRBJ1-1; v_gene: TRBV20-1; d_gene: NA
CDR3aa: CSAGTSGALAYNEQFF; CDR3nt: TGCAGTGCTGGGACTAGCGGGGCACTAGCCTACAATGAGCAGTTCTTC; abundance: once; j_gene: TRBJ2-1; v_gene: TRBV20-1; d_gene: TRBD2
CDR3aa: CASSQVGIPEAFF; CDR3nt: TGTGCCAGCAGCCAAGTAGGGATTCCTGAAGCTTTCTTT; abundance: once; j_gene: TRBJ1-1; v_gene: TRBV3-1; d_gene: NA
CDR3aa: CASSQQGMNTEAFF; CDR3nt: TGTGCCAGCAGCCAACAGGGGATGAACACTGAAGCTTTCTTT; abundance: few; j_gene: TRBJ1-1; v_gene: TRBV28; d_gene: TRBD1
CDR3aa: CASSFNGLEQYF; CDR3nt: TGTGCCAGCAGTTTTAACGGTTTGGAGCAGTACTTC; abundance: many; j_gene: TRBJ2-7; v_gene: TRBV12-3/TRBV12-4; d_gene: NA
CDR3aa: CASSPTLSNNYGYTF; CDR3nt: TGTGCCAGCAGTCCTACCCTCAGTAACAACTATGGCTACACCTTC; abundance: few; j_gene: TRBJ1-2; v_gene: TRBV27; d_gene: NA
CDR3aa: CASSPQGHGELFF; CDR3nt: TGTGCCAGCTCACCGCAGGGTCACGGGGAGCTGTTTTTT; abundance: few; j_gene: TRBJ2-2; v_gene: TRBV18; d_gene: NA
CDR3aa: CASSLDGAGELFF; CDR3nt: TGTGCCAGCAGTCTGGACGGCGCCGGGGAGCTGTTTTTT; abundance: NA; j_gene: TRBJ2-2; v_gene: TRBV6-4; d_gene: NA
CDR3aa: CASSLAFRGNGQETQYF; CDR3nt: TGTGCCAGCAGCTTAGCCTTTAGGGGTAACGGACAAGAGACCCAGTACTTC; abundance: NA; j_gene: TRBJ2-5; v_gene: TRBV7-2; d_gene: NA
CDR3aa: CSSSPRTGGDEQYF; CDR3nt: TGCTCCAGCAGCCCGAGGACAGGGGGTGACGAGCAGTACTTC; abundance: NA; j_gene: TRBJ2-7; v_gene: TRBV5-1; d_gene: TRBD1
CDR3aa: CASSLGHATNF; CDR3nt: TGTGCCAGCAGTTTGGGACACGCTACGAACTTT; abundance: NA; j_gene: TRBJ1-1; v_gene: TRBV12-3/TRBV12-4; d_gene: NA
CDR3aa: CATRKGQGNTGELFF; CDR3nt: TGTGCCACCAGAAAGGGACAGGGGAACACCGGGGAGCTGTTTTTT; abundance: few; j_gene: TRBJ2-2; v_gene: TRBV24-1; d_gene: TRBD1
CDR3aa: CASSLAVYNEQFF; CDR3nt: TGCGCCAGCAGCTTGGCCGTATACAATGAGCAGTTCTTC; abundance: many; j_gene: TRBJ2-1; v_gene: TRBV5-1; d_gene: NA
CDR3aa: CASSEWTGGRNEQFF; CDR3nt: TGTGCCAGCAGTGAGTGGACAGGGGGCAGGAATGAGCAGTTCTTC; abundance: NA; j_gene: TRBJ2-1; v_gene: TRBV6-4; d_gene: TRBD1
CDR3aa: CSVEEGRETQYF; CDR3nt: TGCAGCGTTGAAGAGGGTCGAGAGACCCAGTACTTC; abundance: many; j_gene: TRBJ2-5; v_gene: TRBV29-1; d_gene: NA
CDR3aa: CASSLSAGNTEAFF; CDR3nt: TGCGCCAGCAGCTTGTCTGCAGGGAACACTGAAGCTTTCTTT; abundance: many; j_gene: TRBJ1-1; v_gene: TRBV5-1; d_gene: NA
CDR3aa: CASSPTGGHIRPGELFF; CDR3nt: TGTGCCAGCAGTCCTACAGGGGGCCACATTCGCCCCGGGGAGCTGTTTTTT; abundance: NA; j_gene: TRBJ2-2; v_gene: TRBV27; d_gene: TRBD1
CDR3aa: CASSPLWANEQFF; CDR3nt: TGTGCCAGCAGCCCCCTTTGGGCGAATGAGCAGTTCTTC; abundance: NA; j_gene: TRBJ2-1; v_gene: TRBV5-4; d_gene: NA
CDR3aa: CASSVDPVITGELFF; CDR3nt: TGTGCCAGCAGCGTAGATCCGGTAATCACCGGGGAGCTGTTTTTT; abundance: NA; j_gene: TRBJ2-2; v_gene: TRBV9; d_gene: NA
CDR3aa: CASSEGLNSPLHF; CDR3nt: TGTGCCAGCAGTGAGGGCCTGAATTCACCCCTCCACTTT; abundance: many; j_gene: TRBJ1-6; v_gene: TRBV7-9; d_gene: NA
CDR3aa: CAISRGANSNQPQHF; CDR3nt: TGTGCCATCAGTCGGGGGGCGAATAGCAATCAGCCCCAGCATTTT; abundance: NA; j_gene: TRBJ1-5; v_gene: TRBV10-3; d_gene: NA
CDR3aa: CASSQGLGDKTQYF; CDR3nt: TGTGCCAGCAGCCAGGGACTAGGGGATAAGACCCAGTACTTC; abundance: NA; j_gene: TRBJ2-5; v_gene: TRBV11-2; d_gene: TRBD2
CDR3aa: CASSQDRTAAEAFF; CDR3nt: TGCGCCAGCAGCCAAGATAGGACAGCCGCTGAAGCTTTCTTT; abundance: few; j_gene: TRBJ1-1; v_gene: TRBV4-3; d_gene: NA
CDR3aa: CASTILPGLALPLGQETQYF; CDR3nt: TGTGCCAGCACCATTCTACCGGGACTAGCGCTTCCCTTGGGGCAAGAGACCCAGTACTTC; abundance: few; j_gene: TRBJ2-5; v_gene: TRBV27; d_gene: TRBD2
CDR3aa: CASRSLALYGYTF; CDR3nt: TGTGCCAGCAGGTCCCTGGCCCTCTACGGCTACACCTTC; abundance: few; j_gene: TRBJ1-2; v_gene: TRBV6-2/TRBV6-3; d_gene: NA
CDR3aa: CASSPQEGGYNEQFF; CDR3nt: TGTGCCAGCAGCCCGCAGGAGGGGGGGTACAATGAGCAGTTCTTC; abundance: many; j_gene: TRBJ2-1; v_gene: TRBV4-2; d_gene: NA
CDR3aa: CASSLQGYYEQYF; CDR3nt: TGTGCCAGCAGCTTACAGGGGTACTACGAGCAGTACTTC; abundance: few; j_gene: TRBJ2-7; v_gene: TRBV7-6; d_gene: NA
CDR3aa: CSVGGGGSNEQYF; CDR3nt: TGCAGCGTTGGAGGGGGGGGCTCGAACGAGCAGTACTTC; abundance: few; j_gene: TRBJ2-7; v_gene: TRBV29-1; d_gene: NA
CDR3aa: CSATQSGSGTYEQYF; CDR3nt: TGCAGTGCCACCCAGAGCGGGAGTGGGACCTACGAGCAGTACTTC; abundance: many; j_gene: TRBJ2-7; v_gene: TRBV20-1; d_gene: TRBD2
CDR3aa: CSARGLGAGGSTDTQYF; CDR3nt: TGCAGTGCTAGAGGTTTGGGCGCGGGGGGCAGCACAGATACGCAGTATTTT; abundance: few; j_gene: TRBJ2-3; v_gene: TRBV20-1; d_gene: TRBD2
CDR3aa: CASSSDRGYTEAFF; CDR3nt: TGTGCCAGCAGCTCGGACAGGGGCTACACTGAAGCTTTCTTT; abundance: NA; j_gene: TRBJ1-1; v_gene: TRBV7-6; d_gene: TRBD1
CDR3aa: CASSTKGPGGFDQPQHF; CDR3nt: TGTGCCAGCTCAACCAAAGGGCCAGGGGGCTTTGATCAGCCCCAGCATTTT; abundance: NA; j_gene: TRBJ1-5; v_gene: TRBV18; d_gene: TRBD1
CDR3aa: CASSLGLAGGPGEQYF; CDR3nt: TGTGCCAGCAGCTTGGGACTAGCGGGAGGGCCGGGCGAGCAGTACTTC; abundance: few; j_gene: TRBJ2-7; v_gene: TRBV5-4; d_gene: TRBD2
CDR3aa: CASSPSETQYF; CDR3nt: TGTGCCAGCTCACCATCAGAGACCCAGTACTTC; abundance: many; j_gene: TRBJ2-5; v_gene: TRBV18; d_gene: NA
CDR3aa: CASSLATGWRGETQYF; CDR3nt: TGTGCCAGCAGCTTAGCGACAGGGTGGAGGGGAGAGACCCAGTACTTC; abundance: many; j_gene: TRBJ2-5; v_gene: TRBV7-9; d_gene: NA
CDR3aa: CATSDPIAYGYTF; CDR3nt: TGTGCCACCAGTGATCCGATTGCTTATGGCTACACCTTC; abundance: few; j_gene: TRBJ1-2; v_gene: TRBV24-1; d_gene: NA
CDR3aa: CASSGSPQGDTQYF; CDR3nt: TGCGCCAGCAGCGGTAGCCCCCAAGGGGATACGCAGTATTTT; abundance: few; j_gene: TRBJ2-3; v_gene: TRBV5-1; d_gene: NA
CDR3aa: CASRFGPSGNTIYF; CDR3nt: TGTGCCAGCCGGTTCGGACCCTCTGGAAACACCATATATTTT; abundance: NA; j_gene: TRBJ1-3; v_gene: TRBV28; d_gene: NA
CDR3aa: CASSPILRLAGVVYEQYF; CDR3nt: TGTGCCAGCAGCCCCATCCTAAGACTAGCGGGGGTCGTATACGAGCAGTACTTC; abundance: NA; j_gene: TRBJ2-7; v_gene: TRBV11-2; d_gene: TRBD2
CDR3aa: CASSPTSGLTYEQYF; CDR3nt: TGCGCCAGCAGCCCGACTAGCGGGCTAACCTACGAGCAGTACTTC; abundance: many; j_gene: TRBJ2-7; v_gene: TRBV4-3; d_gene: TRBD2
CDR3aa: CASSYLTGGGQPQHF; CDR3nt: TGTGCCAGCAGTTACCTCACAGGGGGCGGGCAGCCCCAGCATTTT; abundance: NA; j_gene: TRBJ1-5; v_gene: TRBV6-5; d_gene: TRBD1
CDR3aa: CSAKDRGLTEAFF; CDR3nt: TGCAGTGCTAAAGACAGGGGTTTGACTGAAGCTTTCTTT; abundance: many; j_gene: TRBJ1-1; v_gene: TRBV20-1; d_gene: TRBD1
CDR3aa: CASSPDHHTQYF; CDR3nt: TGTGCTAGCAGCCCCGACCACCATACGCAGTATTTT; abundance: few; j_gene: TRBJ2-3; v_gene: TRBV7-7; d_gene: NA
CDR3aa: CASSYSRSGQGYYEQYF; CDR3nt: TGTGCCAGCAGTTACTCGAGATCGGGACAGGGGTACTACGAGCAGTACTTC; abundance: many; j_gene: TRBJ2-7; v_gene: TRBV6-5; d_gene: TRBD1